This T cell receptor (beta chain) is from a study of blood T cell repertoires in COVID-19. Study details: The study drew acute and convalescent COVID-19 samples from the United States, Italy and Spain.

Per the original data handling: Amplification with reference gene primers provided the estimates of nucleated cell counts. Data came from immunoSEQ multiplex PCR; TCRdb stores just in-frame clones and leaves some out. D and trimming come from the DNA, and the V and J calls and clone size come from that table. The sample shows 150,000 to 200,000 clones, about three quarters of them seen only once. The CDR3 has 14 residues. Trimming shortened V by 1 base and J by 4 bases, and 10 bases separated the two germline ends. Germline V CDR1 and CDR2: KGHSH, LQKENI. Sequenced sample: peripheral blood. The clonotype was recovered from a woman older than 75 with active or convalescent COVID-19. The genes are TRBV18 and TRBJ1-1; D is undetermined. CDR3 residues: CASSPLNPPTEAFF. CDR3 in DNA: TGTGCCAGCTCACCACTAAATCCCCCCACTGAAGCTTTCTTT.